Listed below are T cell receptor beta chains from one sample, sequenced in a study of T cells in Graves' hyperthyroidism and ophthalmopathy. Via MiXCR, TCRdb re-called the multiplex PCR reads, giving one row per CDR3 protein. The data contain a few hundred thousand distinct CDR3 sequences, more than 20% of them singletons. Sequencing used blood. These receptors all stem from a man aged 45-60 years with Graves' hyperthyroidism. Each CDR3 is given with its conserved first and last residue. A D gene is named only where the DNA matches it firmly. Rows may omit the clone size; those that give it use once, few, many or a size class.

clone_size	d_call	j_call	v_call	cdr3_nt	cdr3_aa
once	TRBD2	TRBJ2-2	TRBV7-3	TGTGCCAGCAGCTTAATAGCGGGAGGGCTTAGCACCGGGGAGCTGTTTTTT	CASSLIAGGLSTGELFF
many	NA	TRBJ1-5	TRBV6-1	TGTGCCAGCAAAAAGGCGGAATCCTATAGCAATCAGCCCCAGCATTTT	CASKKAESYSNQPQHF
NA	NA	TRBJ1-3	TRBV6-4	TGTGCCAGCAGTGGTGAAGTGAGGATATACTTATACGGAAACACCATATATTTT	CASSGEVRIYLYGNTIYF
NA	TRBD2	TRBJ2-3	TRBV19	TGTGCCAGTAGTCCCACTAGCGGGAGGGTACCGGATACGCAGTATTTT	CASSPTSGRVPDTQYF
NA	TRBD2	TRBJ2-1	TRBV4-1	TGTGCCAGCAGCCAAGAGCATGGGACTAGCGGATTCTCCTACAATGAGCAGTTCTTC	CASSQEHGTSGFSYNEQFF
many	NA	TRBJ2-5	TRBV18	TGTGCCAGCAGCCCCTCCCGGGAGGAGACCCAGTACTTC	CASSPSREETQYF
many	NA	TRBJ1-2	TRBV28	TGTGCCAGCAGTTACCCTCCCCCAGGAGGTTATGGCTACACCTTC	CASSYPPPGGYGYTF
NA	TRBD2	TRBJ2-1	TRBV10-2	TGCGCCAGCAGGGCTAGCGGGACATATGAGCAGTTCTTC	CASRASGTYEQFF
NA	NA	TRBJ2-7	TRBV20-1	TGCAGTGTCGCGGACAGAAGTGTCTACGAGCAGTACTTC	CSVADRSVYEQYF
NA	NA	TRBJ2-7	TRBV6-5	TGTGCCAGCAGTTTGACAAGGCAGTTGTACGAGCAGTACTTC	CASSLTRQLYEQYF
few	TRBD2	TRBJ2-5	TRBV20-1	TGCAGTGCTCCGAACCGGGCTAGCGGGAGCCAAGAGACCCAGTACTTC	CSAPNRASGSQETQYF
NA	TRBD1	TRBJ2-7	TRBV5-1	TGCGCCAGCAGAGCCTATGGACAGGGGGCCTACGAGCAGTACTTC	CASRAYGQGAYEQYF
many	NA	TRBJ2-1	TRBV7-9	TGTGCCAGCAGCTTACTAGTATCTAACAATGAGCAGTTCTTC	CASSLLVSNNEQFF
NA	TRBD2	TRBJ2-5	TRBV20-1	TGCAGTGCTCTCTCGGGACTAGCGGGAGAGACCCAGTACTTC	CSALSGLAGETQYF
few	TRBD1	TRBJ1-3	TRBV12-3/TRBV12-4	TGTGCCAGCATCCCTGCTGCGGGACAGCCCTCTGGAAACACCATATATTTT	CASIPAAGQPSGNTIYF
NA	NA	TRBJ2-7	TRBV7-9	TGTGCCAGCAGCTTAGGAGGGGCAGATCCTTACGAGCAGTACTTC	CASSLGGADPYEQYF
NA	NA	TRBJ2-1	TRBV7-9	TGTGCCAGCAGCTTAGGATCCGGGGATGAGCAGTTCTTC	CASSLGSGDEQFF
NA	TRBD2	TRBJ2-1	TRBV20-1	TGTAGTGCTAGAACTAGCGGCAACACCTACAATGAGCAGTTCTTC	CSARTSGNTYNEQFF
NA	NA	TRBJ2-4	TRBV2	TGTGCCAGCAGAGGGGGTTCCTTCGGGCACATTCAGTACTTC	CASRGGSFGHIQYF
NA	TRBD1	TRBJ1-1	TRBV30	TGTGCCTGGAGTGTAGAGGGGGCGCGAACTGAAGCTTTCTTT	CAWSVEGARTEAFF
few	NA	TRBJ1-2	TRBV12-3/TRBV12-4	TGTGCCAGCAGTTTAGACAGCCCGATCTATGGCTACACCTTC	CASSLDSPIYGYTF
few	NA	TRBJ1-2	TRBV27	TGTGCCAGCAGTTTAGAAGAGGGCCACTATGGCTACACCTTC	CASSLEEGHYGYTF
NA	NA	TRBJ2-7	TRBV6-1	TGTGCCAGCAGTGGATACCTGGGTGGGAGGTCCTACGAGCAGTACTTC	CASSGYLGGRSYEQYF
few	NA	TRBJ1-5	TRBV10-2	TGCGCCAGCAGTGAGTCGGGGGGGGGTTATAGCAATCAGCCCCAGCATTTT	CASSESGGGYSNQPQHF
NA	NA	TRBJ2-1	TRBV9	TGTGCCAGCAGCGCCTCGTGGGGCCGGCGAAATGAGCAGTTCTTC	CASSASWGRRNEQFF
NA	NA	TRBJ2-7	TRBV7-8	TGTGCCAGCAGACACAGGGACTCCTACGAGCAGTACTTC	CASRHRDSYEQYF
NA	NA	TRBJ2-7	TRBV18	TGTGCCAGCTCACCACAGCACGAGCAGTACTTC	CASSPQHEQYF
NA	NA	TRBJ1-6	TRBV11-2	TGTGCCAGCAGCTCTGGGCAGTTTAATAATTCACCCCTCCACTTT	CASSSGQFNNSPLHF
few	NA	TRBJ1-4	TRBV2	TGTGCCAGCAGTGAAGTACAGACTAATGAAAAACTGTTTTTT	CASSEVQTNEKLFF
many	NA	TRBJ2-7	TRBV7-8	TGTGCCAGCAGCTTAGCGGCCGCTGGAGAGCAGTACTTC	CASSLAAAGEQYF
NA	TRBD1	TRBJ1-2	TRBV7-2	TGTGCCAGCAGCTCTGCCGGGACAGCGGGCTATGGCTACACCTTC	CASSSAGTAGYGYTF
NA	NA	TRBJ1-1	TRBV6-1	TGTGCCAGCAGCCTCGGGACACCGAACAGTGAAGCTTTCTTT	CASSLGTPNSEAFF
many	NA	TRBJ1-2	TRBV20-1	TGCAGTGCTTCAGGGAGGAGGGACTATGGCTACACCTTC	CSASGRRDYGYTF
NA	TRBD1	TRBJ1-4	TRBV4-3	TGCGCCAGCAGCCAAGATTCCGTCAGGGGGACCCTAGGAACTAATGAAAAACTGTTTTTT	CASSQDSVRGTLGTNEKLFF
NA	TRBD1	TRBJ2-7	TRBV5-1	TGCGCCAGCAGCGCAAACAGGGGGACCTACGAGCAGTACTTC	CASSANRGTYEQYF
NA	NA	TRBJ1-3	TRBV12-5	TGTGCTAGTGGTTTGGATATCACCTGGACAACCTCTGGAAACACCATATATTTT	CASGLDITWTTSGNTIYF
NA	NA	TRBJ2-1	TRBV5-6	TGTGCCAGCAGAACCCGGCAGGGCCCTAACAATGAGCAGTTCTTC	CASRTRQGPNNEQFF
NA	TRBD2	TRBJ2-7	TRBV18	TGTGCCAGCTCACCAGGGACTAGCGGGAGCCACGAGCAGTACTTC	CASSPGTSGSHEQYF
NA	TRBD2	TRBJ2-1	TRBV5-8	TGTGCCAGCAGCCTGACCGGGACTAGCGGCTACAATGAGCAGTTCTTC	CASSLTGTSGYNEQFF
NA	TRBD1	TRBJ1-2	TRBV6-5	TGTGCCAGCAGTCTCGACGGACAGGGTGGCTACACCTTC	CASSLDGQGGYTF
few	TRBD2	TRBJ2-1	TRBV10-2	TGCGCCAGCAGACGGGCGGGAGAGGCGCGGGAGCAGTTCTTC	CASRRAGEAREQFF
NA	NA	TRBJ2-2	TRBV6-1	TGTGCCAGCAGTGAGGTGACCCGGGAGCTGTTTTTT	CASSEVTRELFF
few	NA	TRBJ2-3	TRBV6-2/TRBV6-3	TGTGCCAGCAGTTACTCGTGGGGAGCGACAGATACGCAGTATTTT	CASSYSWGATDTQYF
NA	TRBD1	TRBJ1-5	TRBV5-1	TGCGCCAGCAGCTCTTCTGGACAGGGCAATCAGCCCCAGCATTTT	CASSSSGQGNQPQHF
once	TRBD2	TRBJ2-1	TRBV19	TGTGCCAGTAGTATGGAAATTAGACTAGCGGCTGGGAATGAGCAGTTCTTC	CASSMEIRLAAGNEQFF
NA	NA	TRBJ2-2	TRBV12-3/TRBV12-4	TGTGCCAGCAGTTCCGGAGGGAGTACCTCCCCCGGGGAGCTGTTTTTT	CASSSGGSTSPGELFF
NA	NA	TRBJ2-2	TRBV5-1	TGCGCCAGCAGCTTGGAGACGGCCGGGGAGCTGTTTTTT	CASSLETAGELFF
NA	NA	TRBJ2-6	TRBV12-3/TRBV12-4	TGTGCCAGCAGTTTAGTTCTAGCGAGTGGGGCCAACGTCCTGACTTTC	CASSLVLASGANVLTF
NA	NA	TRBJ2-2	TRBV6-5	TGTGCCAGCAGTCTACTAGCCAGGAACACCGGGGAGCTGTTTTTT	CASSLLARNTGELFF
few	NA	TRBJ1-5	TRBV4-1	TGCGCCAGCAGCCAAGAACACGGCGGCTTAAGGCCCCAGCATTTT	CASSQEHGGLRPQHF
NA	NA	TRBJ2-5	TRBV10-3	TGTGCCATCAGTGAACGGGATAGCAGGAGGTCTATGGAGACCCAGTACTTC	CAISERDSRRSMETQYF
few	NA	TRBJ2-2	TRBV3-1	TGTGCCAGCAGCAGGTTAACGGTCACCGGGGAGCTGTTTTTT	CASSRLTVTGELFF
few	NA	TRBJ2-1	TRBV6-1	TGTGCCAGCAGGCCCCGGAACTACAATGAGCAGTTCTTC	CASRPRNYNEQFF